The rows below give T cell receptor beta chains drawn from one sample of a study of T cells after yellow fever vaccination. TCRdb called the 5' RACE reads again in MiXCR, with one record for every CDR3 protein. This sample yields 360,000 or so distinct CDR3 sequences, of which around a tenth are seen a single time; about 17% belongs to the top ten. Sequences were derived from PBMCs, sampled on the day of the first yellow fever vaccination. These receptors came from a young man who received the YFV17D yellow fever vaccine. Each CDR3 is given with its conserved first and last residue.

j_call: TRBJ2-2
v_call: TRBV5-4
cdr3_aa: CASSVPAGELFF

j_call: TRBJ1-5
v_call: TRBV4-1
cdr3_aa: CASSQDLDSQHQPQHF

j_call: TRBJ1-1
v_call: TRBV5-1
cdr3_aa: CASSLDPGQNTEAFF

j_call: TRBJ1-2
v_call: TRBV3-1
cdr3_aa: CASSPLNSGETSGYTF

j_call: TRBJ2-2
v_call: TRBV7-9
cdr3_aa: CASRRGRAGELFF

j_call: TRBJ2-6
v_call: TRBV12-3/TRBV12-4
cdr3_aa: CASSFESGANVLTF

j_call: TRBJ1-6
v_call: TRBV5-1
cdr3_aa: CASSLAAAANSPLHF

j_call: TRBJ1-1
v_call: TRBV5-1
cdr3_aa: CASSLLSELNTEAFF

j_call: TRBJ1-6
v_call: TRBV18
cdr3_aa: CASSADGSRAPLHF

j_call: TRBJ2-2
v_call: TRBV5-1
cdr3_aa: CASSLLDTGELFF

j_call: TRBJ2-3
v_call: TRBV6-1
cdr3_aa: CASTTPGSPDTQYF

j_call: TRBJ1-1
v_call: TRBV6-2/TRBV6-3
cdr3_aa: CASSYYTREKAFF

j_call: TRBJ1-2
v_call: TRBV3-1
cdr3_aa: CASSRRTGGEGLIGGYTF

j_call: TRBJ1-2
v_call: TRBV7-2
cdr3_aa: CASSPDNRDYGYTF

j_call: TRBJ1-2
v_call: TRBV7-2
cdr3_aa: CASSSPRHGTEYGYTF

j_call: TRBJ2-1
v_call: TRBV20-1
cdr3_aa: CSAPRGYEQFF

j_call: TRBJ2-2
v_call: TRBV13
cdr3_aa: CASSFKRDRDTGELFF

j_call: TRBJ1-5
v_call: TRBV20-1
cdr3_aa: CSARGVQTDTSVNQPQHF